This T cell receptor beta chain was sequenced in a study of T cells in women clearing cervical HPV infection. Looked up from germline, CDR1 is MGHRA and CDR2 is YSYEKL. Trimming removed 2 bases from V and 0 bases from J, with 7 bases in between. CDR3 length: 14 amino acids. In regard to this clone: The sequenced fragment ends 3 residues before the CDR3 boundary, so the rest is inferred from the germline J gene.

Clones were sequenced by immunoSEQ multiplex PCR, and TCRdb holds only the in-frame ones, with some missing. The table lists about 20,000 clones. V and J are TRBV4-1 and TRBJ1-1, with D uncertain. The sequenced sample was blood buffy coat. This TCR derives from a woman aged 18 to 75 with a cervical HPV16 infection that either progressed to CIN3+ or cleared (not recorded which). CDR3: CASSQFSLNTEAFF. The covered CDR3 bases are TGCGCCAGCAGCCAATTTAGCTTGAACACTGAA.